The 2 T cell receptor beta chains listed next were all sequenced from one sample in a study of T cell responses to AZD1222 COVID-19 vaccine. Data came from immunoSEQ multiplex PCR; TCRdb stores just in-frame clones and leaves some out. This sample has 140,000 or so clones, with 85% to 90% found just once. The sequences come from peripheral blood, collected 28 days after the second AZD1222 dose. The source of these receptors is an adult who received the AZD1222 COVID-19 vaccine.

The chain couples TRBV20-1 to TRBJ1-1, with 8 bases aligning to TRBD1. This CDR3 contains 11 residues. The V segment lost 1 base and the J segment 8 bases; nucleotides outside the gene matches: 0. In germline, CDR1 is DFQATT, CDR2 SNEGSKA (reference sequence). The CDR3 reads CSARGQGEAFF. The CDR3, as DNA: TGCAGTGCTAGAGGACAGGGGGAAGCTTTCTTT.

The CDR3 DNA reads as TGTGCCTGGAGTGCCAGTGCGAAGAGCACTGAAGCTTTCTTT. This codes for CAWSASAKSTEAFF. This chain uses TRBV30 with TRBJ1-1; D is unresolved. The germline V gene has CDR1 GTSNPN and CDR2 SVGIG (reference sequence). With 1 base removed from V and 4 bases from J, the gap between germline ends came to 13 bases. The CDR3 is made up of 14 amino acids.